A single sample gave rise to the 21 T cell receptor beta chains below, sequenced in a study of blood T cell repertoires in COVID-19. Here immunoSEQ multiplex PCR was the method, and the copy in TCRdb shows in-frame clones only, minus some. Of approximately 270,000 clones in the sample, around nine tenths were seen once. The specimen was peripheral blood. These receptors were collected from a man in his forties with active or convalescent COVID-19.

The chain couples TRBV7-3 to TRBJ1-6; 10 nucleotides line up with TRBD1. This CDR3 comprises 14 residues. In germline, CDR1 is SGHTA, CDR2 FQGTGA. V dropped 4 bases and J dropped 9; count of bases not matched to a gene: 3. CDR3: CASSSGTGVSPLHF. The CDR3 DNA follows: TGTGCCAGCAGCTCCGGGACAGGGGTTTCACCCCTCCACTTT.

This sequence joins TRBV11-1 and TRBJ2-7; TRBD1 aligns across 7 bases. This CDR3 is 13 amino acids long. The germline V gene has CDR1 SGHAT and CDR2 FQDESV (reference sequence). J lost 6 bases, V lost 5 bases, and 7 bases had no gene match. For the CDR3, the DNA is TGTGCCAGCAGCACTGGACAGGACGGCGAGCAGTACTTC. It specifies CASSTGQDGEQYF.

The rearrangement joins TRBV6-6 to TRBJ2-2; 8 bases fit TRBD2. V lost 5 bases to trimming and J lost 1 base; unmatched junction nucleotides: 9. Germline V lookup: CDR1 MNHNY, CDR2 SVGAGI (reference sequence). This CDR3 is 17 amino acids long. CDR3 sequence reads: CASSPPSGRLNTGELFF. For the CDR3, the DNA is TGTGCCAGCAGTCCCCCTAGCGGGCGATTGAACACCGGGGAGCTGTTTTTT.

CDR3 in amino acids: CSATGTREGGELFF. The CDR3 nucleotides are TGCAGCGCAACCGGGACTAGGGAGGGCGGGGAGCTGTTTTTT. V and J are TRBV29-1 and TRBJ2-2, with 8 bases lining up with TRBD2. With 7 bases clipped from V and 7 bases from J, the junction kept 11 bases outside the gene matches. The germline gives CDR1 SQVTM, CDR2 ANQGSEA. This CDR3 spans 14 amino acids.

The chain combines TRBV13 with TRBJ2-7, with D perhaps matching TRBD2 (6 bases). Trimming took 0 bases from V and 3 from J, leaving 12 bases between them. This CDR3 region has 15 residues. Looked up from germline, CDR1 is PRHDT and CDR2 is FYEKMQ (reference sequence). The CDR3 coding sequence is TGTGCCAGCAGCTTAGGGGTGGGAGGCCACTACGAGCAGTACTTC. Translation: CASSLGVGGHYEQYF.

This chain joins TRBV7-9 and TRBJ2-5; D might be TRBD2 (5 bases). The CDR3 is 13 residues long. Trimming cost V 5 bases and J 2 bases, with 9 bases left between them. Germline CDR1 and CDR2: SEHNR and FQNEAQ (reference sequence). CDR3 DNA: TGTGCCAGCAGCCCACTAGGTCAAGAGACCCAGTACTTC. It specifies CASSPLGQETQYF.

CDR3 residues: CASKETGVTNTEAFF. CDR3 DNA sequence: TGTGCCAGCAAAGAAACGGGTGTTACGAACACTGAAGCTTTCTTT. The gene calls are TRBV2 and TRBJ1-1, with D hard to call. V lost 7 bases, J lost 1 base, and 16 bases lay in between. Germline CDR1 reads SNHLY; CDR2 reads FYNNEI. There are 15 residues in the CDR3. Full variable domain (remainder filled in from reference TRBV2 and TRBJ1-1): EPEVTQTPSHQVTQMGQEVILRCVPISNHLYFYWYRQILGQKVEFLVSFYNNEISEKSEIFDDQFSVERPDGSNFTLKIRSTKLEDSAMYFCASKETGVTNTEAFFGQGTRLTVV.

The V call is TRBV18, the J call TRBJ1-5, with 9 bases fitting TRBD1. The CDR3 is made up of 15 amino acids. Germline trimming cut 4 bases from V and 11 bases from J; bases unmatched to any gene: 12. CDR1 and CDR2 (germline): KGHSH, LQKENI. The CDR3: CASSQAGTGSKTQHF. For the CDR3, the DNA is TGTGCCAGCTCACAGGCCGGGACAGGGTCTAAGACCCAGCATTTT.

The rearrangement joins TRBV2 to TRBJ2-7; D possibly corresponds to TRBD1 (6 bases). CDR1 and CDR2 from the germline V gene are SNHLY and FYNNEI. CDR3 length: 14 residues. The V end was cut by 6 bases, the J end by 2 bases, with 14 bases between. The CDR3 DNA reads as TGTGCCAGCAGAGGCCGGACAGTCCCCTACGAGCAGTACTTC. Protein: CASRGRTVPYEQYF.

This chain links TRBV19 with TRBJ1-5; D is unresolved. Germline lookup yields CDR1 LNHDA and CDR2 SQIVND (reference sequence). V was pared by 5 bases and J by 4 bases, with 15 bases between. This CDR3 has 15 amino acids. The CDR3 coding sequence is TGTGCCAGTAGTCTCGAGGCAGGCGGGAATCAGCCCCAGCATTTT. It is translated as CASSLEAGGNQPQHF.

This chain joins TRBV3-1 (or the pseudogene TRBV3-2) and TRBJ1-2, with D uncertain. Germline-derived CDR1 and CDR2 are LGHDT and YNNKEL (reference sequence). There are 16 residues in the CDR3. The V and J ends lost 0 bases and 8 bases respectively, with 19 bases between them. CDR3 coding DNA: TGTGCCAGCAGCCAAGATGCAGACCCAGCCACGGGGGGCTACACCTTC. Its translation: CASSQDADPATGGYTF.

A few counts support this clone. CDR3 sequence reads: CASSSPGQNYGYTF. The CDR3, as DNA: TGCGCCAGCAGCTCCCCCGGACAGAACTATGGCTACACCTTC. The chain joins TRBV5-1 to TRBJ1-2; weak D call: TRBD1 (6 bases). Trimming left V 3 bases short and J 2 bases short, with 11 bases between. Looked up from germline, CDR1 is SGHRS and CDR2 is YFSETQ. There are 14 residues in the CDR3.

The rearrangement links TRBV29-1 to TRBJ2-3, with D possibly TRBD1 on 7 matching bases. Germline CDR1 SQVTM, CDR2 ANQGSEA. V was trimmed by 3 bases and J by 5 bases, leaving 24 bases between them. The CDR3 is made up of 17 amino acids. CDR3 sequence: CSVENGAGGGLLDTQYF. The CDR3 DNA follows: TGCAGCGTTGAGAATGGGGCAGGGGGAGGTCTTCTAGATACGCAGTATTTT.

The CDR3 nucleotides read TGTGCCAGTAGTACCCCGTTCGGAGAAGAGACCCAGTACTTC. It specifies CASSTPFGEETQYF. J is TRBJ2-5 and V is TRBV19; no firm D call. V lost 4 bases and J 3 bases, leaving 12 bases between the germline ends. Germline CDR1 and CDR2: LNHDA and SQIVND (reference sequence). This CDR3 comprises 14 residues. Full variable domain (remainder filled in from reference TRBV19 and TRBJ2-5): DGGITQSPKYLFRKEGQNVTLSCEQNLNHDAMYWYRQDPGQGLRLIYYSQIVNDFQKGDIAEGYSVSREKKESFPLTVTSAQKNPTAFYLCASSTPFGEETQYFGPGTRLLVL.

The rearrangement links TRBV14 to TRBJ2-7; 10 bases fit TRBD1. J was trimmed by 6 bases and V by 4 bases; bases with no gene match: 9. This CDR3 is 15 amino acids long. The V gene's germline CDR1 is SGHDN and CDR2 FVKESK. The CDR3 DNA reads TGTGCCAGCAGCCTGAGGACAGGGGGACTCAGCGAGCAGTACTTC. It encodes CASSLRTGGLSEQYF.

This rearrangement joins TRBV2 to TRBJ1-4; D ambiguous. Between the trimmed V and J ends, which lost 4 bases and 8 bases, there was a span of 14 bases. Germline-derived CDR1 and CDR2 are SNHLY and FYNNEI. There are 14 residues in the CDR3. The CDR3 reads CASSVAILGEKLFF. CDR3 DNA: TGTGCCAGCAGTGTGGCAATCCTCGGGGAAAAACTGTTTTTT.

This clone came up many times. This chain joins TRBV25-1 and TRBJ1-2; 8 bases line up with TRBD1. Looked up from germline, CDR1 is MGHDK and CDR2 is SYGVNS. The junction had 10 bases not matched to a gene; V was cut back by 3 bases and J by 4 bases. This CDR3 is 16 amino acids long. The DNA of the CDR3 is TGTGCCAGCAGTGACCCGGGACAGGAAGAGGTCTATGGCTACACCTTC. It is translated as CASSDPGQEEVYGYTF.

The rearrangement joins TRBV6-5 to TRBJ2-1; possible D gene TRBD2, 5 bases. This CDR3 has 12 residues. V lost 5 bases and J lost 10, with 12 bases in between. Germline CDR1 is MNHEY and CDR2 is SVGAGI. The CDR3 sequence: CASSPGEREQFF. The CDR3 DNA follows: TGTGCCAGCAGTCCCGGCGAGCGGGAGCAGTTCTTC.

The CDR3 spells CASSEVRGEQYF. The CDR3 DNA follows: TGTGCCAGCAGTGAAGTTAGAGGCGAGCAGTACTTC. The gene calls are TRBV6-1 and TRBJ2-7; D unclear. Trimming stripped 1 base from V and 6 bases from J, with 7 bases between. The CDR3 has 12 residues. Per germline, CDR1 MNHNS and CDR2 SASEGT.

DNA for the CDR3: TGTGCCAGCAGCCCCCAGCGGCTCCTTCAAGAGACCCAGTACTTC. Its protein is CASSPQRLLQETQYF. J is TRBJ2-5 and V is TRBV11-2, with a weak D call TRBD2 (5 bases). The V and J ends lost 5 bases and 2 bases respectively, with 15 bases between them. Per germline, CDR1 SGHAT and CDR2 FQNNGV. The CDR3 loop spans 15 amino acids.

This CDR3 reads CAISAPTGSANSPLHF. The CDR3 nucleotides read TGTGCCATCAGTGCCCCGACAGGGTCGGCTAATTCACCCCTCCACTTT. The rearrangement links TRBV10-3 to TRBJ1-6, with TRBD1 matching over 7 bases. The germline V gene has CDR1 ENHRY and CDR2 SYGVKD. V dropped 4 bases and J dropped 6; count of bases not matched to a gene: 9. The CDR3 runs to 16 residues.